This T cell receptor beta chain originates from a study of T cell repertoires in cytomegalovirus infection. The CDR3 runs to 17 residues. V lost 4 bases to trimming and J lost 5 bases; unmatched junction nucleotides: 12. Germline V gives CDR1 MDHEN, CDR2 SYDVKM. This clonotype was seen only once. No antigen is known for it. MiXCR, run by TCRdb on the reads, gives a single entry per CDR3 protein. This sample has approximately 120,000 distinct CDR3 sequences, with approximately 30% found just once. General study findings and limits: Within the response measured ex vivo, HLA-C-restricted CMV-specific TCR beta clonotypes were dominant.

This receptor was identified in a human donor in good health (CMV status not recorded). Some clones in this sample may be carry-over from other donors' samples. The sequenced sample was CD8+ T cells from cultured PBMCs, obtained from culture after CMV antigen stimulation. The V and J genes are TRBV28 and TRBJ2-2, with 8 bases identical to TRBD1. CDR3 amino acids: CASSSPIATGATGELFF. The CDR3, as DNA: TGTGCCAGCAGTTCCCCAATTGCGACAGGGGCGACCGGGGAGCTGTTTTTT.